These T cell receptor beta chains were read from a single sample in a study of blood T cell repertoires in COVID-19. Clones were read by immunoSEQ multiplex PCR, and TCRdb kept only the in-frame ones, dropping some. This table has 380,000 or so clones, approximately 85% appearing once. Sequencing used PBMCs or T cells enriched from blood (not recorded which). These receptors came from a woman aged 35 to 49 with acute COVID-19. Each CDR3 is given with its conserved first and last residue. The size of a clone is reported for some rows only, either as once, few or many, or as a class for expanded clones.

length	J	V	size	CDR3
16	TRBJ2-1	TRBV3-1/TRBV3-2	.	CASSQDQAGGQDEQFF
14	TRBJ1-1	TRBV9	few	CASSPQVGNTEAFF
14	TRBJ1-1	TRBV27	.	CASSLIPMNTEAFF
15	TRBJ1-3	TRBV14	.	CASSQDFHSRNTIYF
13	TRBJ2-7	TRBV6-5	few	CASSSNRVYEQYF
16	TRBJ2-5	TRBV19	.	CASSISGGGTQETQYF
16	TRBJ1-2	TRBV7-2	once	CASSLALGTGIYGYTF
17	TRBJ2-2	TRBV7-9	few	CASSLGAAARGTGELFF
15	TRBJ1-3	TRBV15	.	CATRGTGVTGNTIYF
13	TRBJ1-2	TRBV11-2	.	CASSPWDRAGYTF
16	TRBJ1-3	TRBV3-1/TRBV3-2	.	CASSLGGLISGNTIYF
10	TRBJ1-1	TRBV24-1	.	CATITPEAFF
16	TRBJ2-5	TRBV5-1	.	CASSPGMGLAYETQYF
11	TRBJ2-3	TRBV5-1	.	CASSLADTQYF
14	TRBJ2-7	TRBV5-1	.	CASEQGSGLYEQYF
15	TRBJ1-1	TRBV3-1/TRBV3-2	.	CASSPQGAQGTEAFF
13	TRBJ2-7	TRBV24-1	.	CATTQKPGYEQYF
15	TRBJ2-1	TRBV6-5	.	CASSYLRTGDNEQFF
16	TRBJ2-1	TRBV5-1	.	CASSLGPGGSYNEQFF
13	TRBJ1-4	TRBV2	.	CASRWTGNEKLFF
16	TRBJ2-7	TRBV25-1	.	CASSELWPVHTGEQYF
15	TRBJ2-1	TRBV3-1/TRBV3-2	.	CASRAGLAVINEQFF
15	TRBJ1-3	TRBV3-1/TRBV3-2	.	CASSPYRGSGNTIYF
16	TRBJ2-7	TRBV7-8	.	CASSSIPDRATYEQYF